This T cell receptor beta chain was identified during a study of patients and donors after allogeneic stem cell transplantation. MiXCR, run by TCRdb on the RT-PCR reads, gives a single entry per CDR3 protein. The profile shows almost 90,000 distinct CDR3 sequences, roughly 4.9% of them singletons. The J segment lost 3 bases and the V segment lost 2 bases, leaving 11 bases of the junction unmatched. The CDR3 runs to 18 residues. In germline, CDR1 is KGHDR, CDR2 SFDVKD. This clonotype occurred many times. Sequenced: blood, either unsorted or a sorted T cell fraction (not recorded which). The receptor was isolated from a human donor who was either an allogeneic HSCT recipient or a stem cell or donor lymphocyte infusion donor (not recorded which). It is not recorded whose cells these are; they may come from a transplant donor. V is TRBV24-1 and J is TRBJ2-1, with 8 bases matching TRBD2. This chain's CDR3 is CATSDSRGGSGGYNEQFF. Here the CDR3 DNA reads TGTGCCACCAGTGATTCCCGGGGGGGGTCAGGAGGCTACAATGAGCAGTTCTTC.